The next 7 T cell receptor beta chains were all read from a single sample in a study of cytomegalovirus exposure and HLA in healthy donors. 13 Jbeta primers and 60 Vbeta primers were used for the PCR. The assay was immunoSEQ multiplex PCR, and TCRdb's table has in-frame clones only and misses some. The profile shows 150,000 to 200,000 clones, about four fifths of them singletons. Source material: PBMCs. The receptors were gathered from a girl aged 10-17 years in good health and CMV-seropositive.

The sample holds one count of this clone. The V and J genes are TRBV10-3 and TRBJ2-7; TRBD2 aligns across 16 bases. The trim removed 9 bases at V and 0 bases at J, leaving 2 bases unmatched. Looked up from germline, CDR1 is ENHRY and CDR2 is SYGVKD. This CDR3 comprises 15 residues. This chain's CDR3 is CAIGTSGGVSYEQYF. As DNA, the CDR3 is TGTGCCATAGGGACTAGCGGGGGGGTCTCCTACGAGCAGTACTTC.

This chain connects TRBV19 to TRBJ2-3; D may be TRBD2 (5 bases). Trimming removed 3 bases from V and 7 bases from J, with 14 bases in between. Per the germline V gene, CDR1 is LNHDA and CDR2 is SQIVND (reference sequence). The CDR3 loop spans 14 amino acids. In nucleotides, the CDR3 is TGTGCCAGTAGTATTGTAATAGGGAGTTATACGCAGTATTTT. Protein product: CASSIVIGSYTQYF. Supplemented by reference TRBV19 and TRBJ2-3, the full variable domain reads DGGITQSPKYLFRKEGQNVTLSCEQNLNHDAMYWYRQDPGQGLRLIYYSQIVNDFQKGDIAEGYSVSREKKESFPLTVTSAQKNPTAFYLCASSIVIGSYTQYFGPGTRLTVL.

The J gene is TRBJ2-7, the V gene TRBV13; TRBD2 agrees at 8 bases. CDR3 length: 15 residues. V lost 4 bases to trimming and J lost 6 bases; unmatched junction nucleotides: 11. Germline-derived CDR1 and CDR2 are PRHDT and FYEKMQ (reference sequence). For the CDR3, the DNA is TGTGCCAGCAGCTCCCACGGGACTAGGTCTGGCGAGCAGTACTTC. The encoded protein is CASSSHGTRSGEQYF.

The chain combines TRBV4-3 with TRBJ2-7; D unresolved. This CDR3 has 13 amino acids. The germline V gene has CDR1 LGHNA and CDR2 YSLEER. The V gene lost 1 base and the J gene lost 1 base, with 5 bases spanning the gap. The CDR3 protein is CASSQAISYEQYF. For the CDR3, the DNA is TGCGCCAGCAGCCAAGCAATTTCCTACGAGCAGTACTTC.

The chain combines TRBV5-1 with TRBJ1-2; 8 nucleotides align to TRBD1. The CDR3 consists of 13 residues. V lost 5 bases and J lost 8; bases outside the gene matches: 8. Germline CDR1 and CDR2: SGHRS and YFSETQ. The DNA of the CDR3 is TGCGCCAGCAGTTTCGGACAGGGTCAAGGCTACACCTTC. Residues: CASSFGQGQGYTF.

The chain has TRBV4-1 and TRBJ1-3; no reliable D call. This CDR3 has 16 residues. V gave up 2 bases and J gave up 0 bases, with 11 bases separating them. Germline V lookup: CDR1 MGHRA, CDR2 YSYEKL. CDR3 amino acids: CASSQLETVSGNTIYF. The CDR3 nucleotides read TGCGCCAGCAGCCAACTTGAAACAGTCTCTGGAAACACCATATATTTT.

The CDR3 DNA follows: TGTGCCAGCAGCCTCAGTCTGGGGGGTCCCGGAGGTGAAGCTTTCTTT. It codes for CASSLSLGGPGGEAFF. The genes are TRBV5-6 and TRBJ1-1, with D possibly being TRBD1 (5 bases). Germline-derived CDR1 and CDR2 are SGHDT and YYEEEE. This CDR3 is built from 16 residues. V was trimmed by 4 bases and J by 7 bases, leaving 23 bases between them.